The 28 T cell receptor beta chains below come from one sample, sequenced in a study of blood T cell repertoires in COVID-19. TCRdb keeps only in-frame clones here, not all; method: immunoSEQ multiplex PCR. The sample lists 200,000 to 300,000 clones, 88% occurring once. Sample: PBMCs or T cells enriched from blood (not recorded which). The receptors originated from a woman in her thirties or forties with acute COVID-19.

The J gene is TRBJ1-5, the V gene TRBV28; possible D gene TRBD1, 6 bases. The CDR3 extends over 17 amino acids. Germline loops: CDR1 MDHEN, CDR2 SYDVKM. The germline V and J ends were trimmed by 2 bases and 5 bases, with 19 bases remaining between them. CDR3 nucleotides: TGTGCCAGCAGTTTAGATTCCGGGACAAGCCTTGATCAGCCCCAGCATTTT. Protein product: CASSLDSGTSLDQPQHF.

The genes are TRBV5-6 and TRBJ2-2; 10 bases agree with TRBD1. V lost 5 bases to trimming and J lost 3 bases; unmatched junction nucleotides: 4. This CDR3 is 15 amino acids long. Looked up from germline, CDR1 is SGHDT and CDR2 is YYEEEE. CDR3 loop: CASSTGTGDTGELFF. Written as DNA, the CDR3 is TGTGCCAGCAGTACCGGGACAGGGGACACCGGGGAGCTGTTTTTT.

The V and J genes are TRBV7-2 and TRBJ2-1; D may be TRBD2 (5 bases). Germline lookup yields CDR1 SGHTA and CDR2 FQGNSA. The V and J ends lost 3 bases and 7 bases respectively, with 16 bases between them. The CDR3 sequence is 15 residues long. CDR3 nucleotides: TGTGCCAGCAGCTTCCCCCTCGCTTCGGGAAATGAGCAGTTCTTC. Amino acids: CASSFPLASGNEQFF. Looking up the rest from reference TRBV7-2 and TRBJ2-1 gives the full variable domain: GAGVSQSPSNKVTEKGKDVELRCDPISGHTALYWYRQSLGQGLEFLIYFQGNSAPDKSGLPSDRFSAERTGGSVSTLTIQRTQQEDSAVYLCASSFPLASGNEQFFGPGTRLTVL.

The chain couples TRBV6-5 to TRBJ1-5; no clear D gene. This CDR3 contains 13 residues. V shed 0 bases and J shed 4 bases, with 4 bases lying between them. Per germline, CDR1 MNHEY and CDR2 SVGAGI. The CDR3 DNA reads TGTGCCAGCAGTTACTCGAGGAATCAGCCCCAGCATTTT. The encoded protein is CASSYSRNQPQHF.

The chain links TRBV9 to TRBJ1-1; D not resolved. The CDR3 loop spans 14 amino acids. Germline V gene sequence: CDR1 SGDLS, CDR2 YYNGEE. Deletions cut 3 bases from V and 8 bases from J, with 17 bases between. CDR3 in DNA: TGTGCCAGCAGCGCCAGTGAAGCCCTAGCGGAAGCTTTCTTT. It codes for CASSASEALAEAFF. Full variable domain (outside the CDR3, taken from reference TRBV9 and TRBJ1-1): DSGVTQTPKHLITATGQRVTLRCSPRSGDLSVYWYQQSLDQGLQFLIQYYNGEERAKGNILERFSAQQFPDLHSELNLSSLELGDSALYFCASSASEALAEAFFGQGTRLTVV.

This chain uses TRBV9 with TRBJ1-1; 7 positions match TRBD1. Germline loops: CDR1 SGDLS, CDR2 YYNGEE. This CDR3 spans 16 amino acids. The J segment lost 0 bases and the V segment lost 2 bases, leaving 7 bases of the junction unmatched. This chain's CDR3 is CASSVVPGGLNTEAFF. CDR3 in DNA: TGTGCCAGCAGCGTGGTTCCAGGGGGGTTGAACACTGAAGCTTTCTTT.

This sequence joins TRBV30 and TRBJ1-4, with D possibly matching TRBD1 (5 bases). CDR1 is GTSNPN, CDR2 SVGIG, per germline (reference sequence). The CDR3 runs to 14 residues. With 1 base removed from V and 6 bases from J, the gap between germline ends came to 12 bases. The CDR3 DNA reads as TGTGCCTGGAGTGAGGGCAGGGTGTATGAAAAACTGTTTTTT. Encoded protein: CAWSEGRVYEKLFF.

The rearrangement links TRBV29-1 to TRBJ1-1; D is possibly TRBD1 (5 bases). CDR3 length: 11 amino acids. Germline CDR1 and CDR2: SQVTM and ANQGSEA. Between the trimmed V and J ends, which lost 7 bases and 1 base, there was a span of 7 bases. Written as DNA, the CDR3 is TGCAGCGGCAGGGAGAACACTGAAGCTTTCTTT. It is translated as CSGRENTEAFF. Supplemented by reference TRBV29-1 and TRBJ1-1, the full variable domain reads SAVISQKPSRDICQRGTSLTIQCQVDSQVTMMFWYRQQPGQSLTLIATANQGSEATYESGFVIDKFPISRPNLTFSTLTVSNMSPEDSSIYLCSGRENTEAFFGQGTRLTVV.

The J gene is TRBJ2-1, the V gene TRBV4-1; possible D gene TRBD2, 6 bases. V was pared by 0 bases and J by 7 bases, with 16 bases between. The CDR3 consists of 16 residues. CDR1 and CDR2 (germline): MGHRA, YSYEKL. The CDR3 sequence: CASSQERTKQRNEQFF. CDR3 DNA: TGCGCCAGCAGCCAAGAGCGGACTAAACAAAGGAATGAGCAGTTCTTC.

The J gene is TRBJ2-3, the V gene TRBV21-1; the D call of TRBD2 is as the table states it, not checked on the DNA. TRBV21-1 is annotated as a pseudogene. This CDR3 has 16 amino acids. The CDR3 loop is CASSNVLAASTDTQYF. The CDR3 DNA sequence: TGTGCCAGCAGCAATGTACTAGCTGCTAGCACAGATACGCAGTATTTT.

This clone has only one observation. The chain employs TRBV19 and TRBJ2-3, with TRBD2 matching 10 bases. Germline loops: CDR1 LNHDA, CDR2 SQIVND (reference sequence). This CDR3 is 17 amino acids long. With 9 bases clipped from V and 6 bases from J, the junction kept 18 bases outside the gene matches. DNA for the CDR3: TGTGCCAGCTCCCAGGGGGCGGCTAGCGGGAGAAGGGATACGCAGTATTTT. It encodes CASSQGAASGRRDTQYF.

The CDR3 coding sequence is TGCGCCAGCAGCTTGGTGGCGGGACCCTTGGATGAGCAGTTCTTC. This translates into CASSLVAGPLDEQFF. This chain joins TRBV5-1 and TRBJ2-1, with D possibly being TRBD2 (6 bases). CDR1 and CDR2 (germline): SGHRS, YFSETQ. The CDR3 is 15 amino acids. The V end lost 0 bases, the J end lost 8 bases, and 15 bases lay between the germline ends.

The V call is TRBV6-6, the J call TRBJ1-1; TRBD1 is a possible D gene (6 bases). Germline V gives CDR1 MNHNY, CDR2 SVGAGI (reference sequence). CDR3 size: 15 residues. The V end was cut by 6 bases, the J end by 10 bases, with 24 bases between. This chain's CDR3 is CASSPQFDRTPRAFF. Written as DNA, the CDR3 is TGTGCCAGCAGCCCGCAGTTCGACAGGACGCCTCGAGCTTTCTTT.

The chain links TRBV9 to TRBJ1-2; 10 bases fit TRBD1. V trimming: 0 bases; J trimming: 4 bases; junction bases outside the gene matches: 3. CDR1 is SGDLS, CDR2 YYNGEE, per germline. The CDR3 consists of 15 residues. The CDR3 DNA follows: TGTGCCAGCAGCGTAGAGGGGACAGGGGTCTATGGCTACACCTTC. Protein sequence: CASSVEGTGVYGYTF.

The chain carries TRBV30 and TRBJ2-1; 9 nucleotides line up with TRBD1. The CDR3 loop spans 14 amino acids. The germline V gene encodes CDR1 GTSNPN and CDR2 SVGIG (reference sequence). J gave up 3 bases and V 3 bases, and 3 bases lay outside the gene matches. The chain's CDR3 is CAWRTGGGYNEQFF. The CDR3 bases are TGTGCCTGGAGGACAGGGGGTGGCTACAATGAGCAGTTCTTC.

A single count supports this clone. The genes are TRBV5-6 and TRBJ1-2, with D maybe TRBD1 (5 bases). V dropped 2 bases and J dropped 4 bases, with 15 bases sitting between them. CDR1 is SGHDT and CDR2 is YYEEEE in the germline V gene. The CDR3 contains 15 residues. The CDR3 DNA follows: TGTGCCAGCAGCTTTGGGGCTCGGGGAGGCTATGGCTACACCTTC. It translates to CASSFGARGGYGYTF.

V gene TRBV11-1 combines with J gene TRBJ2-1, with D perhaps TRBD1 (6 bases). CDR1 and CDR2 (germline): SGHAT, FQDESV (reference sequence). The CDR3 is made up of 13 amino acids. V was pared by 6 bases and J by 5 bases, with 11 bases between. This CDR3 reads CASRLRQDNEQFF. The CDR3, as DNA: TGTGCCAGCAGACTTAGACAGGACAATGAGCAGTTCTTC.

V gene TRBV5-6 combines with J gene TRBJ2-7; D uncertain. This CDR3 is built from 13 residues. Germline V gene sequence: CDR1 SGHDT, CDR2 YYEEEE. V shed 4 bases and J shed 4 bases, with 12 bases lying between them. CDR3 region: CASSLRLKYEQYF. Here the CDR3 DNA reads TGTGCCAGCAGCCTGAGACTCAAGTACGAGCAGTACTTC.

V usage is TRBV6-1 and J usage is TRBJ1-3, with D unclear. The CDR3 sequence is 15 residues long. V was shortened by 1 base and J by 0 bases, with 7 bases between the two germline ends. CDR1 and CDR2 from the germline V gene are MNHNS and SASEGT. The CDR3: CASSEGYNSGNTIYF. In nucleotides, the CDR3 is TGTGCCAGCAGTGAAGGGTACAACTCTGGAAACACCATATATTTT.

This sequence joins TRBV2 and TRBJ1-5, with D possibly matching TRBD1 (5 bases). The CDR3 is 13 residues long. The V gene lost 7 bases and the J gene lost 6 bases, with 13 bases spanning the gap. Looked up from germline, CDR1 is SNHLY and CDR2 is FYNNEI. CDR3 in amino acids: CASKRQGGQPQHF. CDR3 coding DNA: TGTGCCAGCAAAAGGCAGGGCGGTCAGCCCCAGCATTTT.

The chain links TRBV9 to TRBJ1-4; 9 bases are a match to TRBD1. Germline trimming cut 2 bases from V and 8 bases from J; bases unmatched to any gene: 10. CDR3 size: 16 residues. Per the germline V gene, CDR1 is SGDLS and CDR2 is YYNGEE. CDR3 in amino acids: CASSVTPGTGNEKLFF. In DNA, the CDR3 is TGTGCCAGCAGCGTTACCCCGGGGACAGGGAACGAAAAACTGTTTTTT.

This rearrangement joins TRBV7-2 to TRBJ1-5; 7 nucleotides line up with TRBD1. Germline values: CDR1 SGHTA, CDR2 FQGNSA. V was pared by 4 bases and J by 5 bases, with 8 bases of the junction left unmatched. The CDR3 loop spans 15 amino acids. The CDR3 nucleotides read TGTGCCAGCAGCTCACAGGGGCGGCGGGATCAGCCCCAGCATTTT. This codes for CASSSQGRRDQPQHF.

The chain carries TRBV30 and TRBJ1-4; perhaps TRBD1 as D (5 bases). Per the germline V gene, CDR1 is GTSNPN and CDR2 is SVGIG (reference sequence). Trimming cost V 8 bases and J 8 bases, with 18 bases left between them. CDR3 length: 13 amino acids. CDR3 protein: CAEYHADSEKLFF. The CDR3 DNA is TGTGCCGAATACCACGCTGACAGCGAAAAACTGTTTTTT. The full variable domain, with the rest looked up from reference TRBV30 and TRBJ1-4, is SQTIHQWPATLVQPVGSPLSLECTVEGTSNPNLYWYRQAAGRGLQLLFYSVGIGQISSEVPQNLSASRPQDRQFILSSKKLLLSDSGFYLCAEYHADSEKLFFGSGTQLSVL.

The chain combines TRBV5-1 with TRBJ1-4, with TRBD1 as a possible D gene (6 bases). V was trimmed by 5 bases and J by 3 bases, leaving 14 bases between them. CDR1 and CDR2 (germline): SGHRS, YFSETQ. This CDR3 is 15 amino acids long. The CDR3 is CASRDTGRANEKLFF. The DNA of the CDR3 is TGCGCCAGCAGGGACACAGGGAGGGCTAATGAAAAACTGTTTTTT.

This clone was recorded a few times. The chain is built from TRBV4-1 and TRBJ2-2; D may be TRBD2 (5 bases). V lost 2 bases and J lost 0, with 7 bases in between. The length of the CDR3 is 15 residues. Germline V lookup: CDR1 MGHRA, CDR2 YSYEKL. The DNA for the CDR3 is TGCGCCAGCAGCCAAACGGGGACGAACACCGGGGAGCTGTTTTTT. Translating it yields CASSQTGTNTGELFF.

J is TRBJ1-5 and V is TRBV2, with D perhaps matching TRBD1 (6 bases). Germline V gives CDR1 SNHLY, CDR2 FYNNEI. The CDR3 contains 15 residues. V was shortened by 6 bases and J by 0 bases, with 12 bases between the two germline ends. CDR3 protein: CASSPDSNSNQPQHF. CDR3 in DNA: TGTGCCAGCAGCCCGGACAGTAATAGCAATCAGCCCCAGCATTTT.

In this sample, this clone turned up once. In nucleotides, the CDR3 is TGTGCCACCAACCAAAGGGGACAGGGGAACTATGGCTACACCTTC. Its translation is CATNQRGQGNYGYTF. The chain links TRBV24-1 to TRBJ1-2; TRBD1 matches 10 bases. The germline gives CDR1 KGHDR, CDR2 SFDVKD. Trimming took 8 bases from V and 2 from J; bases not matched to a gene: 7. CDR3 length: 15 amino acids.

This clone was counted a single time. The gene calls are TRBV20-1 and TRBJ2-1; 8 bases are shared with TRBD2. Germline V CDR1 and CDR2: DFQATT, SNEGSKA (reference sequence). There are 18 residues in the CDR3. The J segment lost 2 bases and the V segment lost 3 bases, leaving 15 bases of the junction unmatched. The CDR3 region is CSASYTSLAGHTYNEQFF. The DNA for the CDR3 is TGCAGTGCTAGTTATACTTCTTTAGCGGGACATACCTACAATGAGCAGTTCTTC.